The 32 T cell receptor beta chains below were found in one sample sequenced in a study of Ad26.COV2.S vaccination and SARS-CoV-2 variants. Treatment indicated: roughly 19 received Ad26.COV2.S at low or high dose, single or two shots; about five received placebo; per-sample allocation not given. The samples date from day 63 after the first vaccine or placebo injection. Assay: immunoSEQ multiplex PCR; the TCRdb copy retains only in-frame clones and omits some. The data hold around 270,000 clones, with around nine tenths observed a single time. The sequences come from peripheral blood, collected in a trial of Ad26.COV2.S vaccine versus placebo. The receptors originated from a person aged 18-60 years who received the Ad26.COV2.S COVID-19 vaccine or a placebo.

The V and J genes are TRBV5-5 and TRBJ1-6; no clear D gene. Germline CDR1 is SGHKS and CDR2 is YYEKEE (reference sequence). CDR3 size: 15 residues. Trimming took 4 bases from V and 4 from J, leaving 12 bases between them. CDR3 residues: CASSRDGLYNSPLHF. The CDR3 coding sequence is TGTGCCAGCAGCCGTGACGGGCTATATAATTCACCCCTCCACTTT.

The V and J genes are TRBV15 and TRBJ2-5; unclear D gene. Germline V CDR1 and CDR2: LNHNV, YYDKDF (reference sequence). This CDR3 is 15 amino acids long. Deletions cut 5 bases from V and 5 bases from J, with 18 bases between. In nucleotides, the CDR3 is TGTGCCACCAGCCGTGGGTCGACGTCTCTGGAGACCCAGTACTTC. It translates to CATSRGSTSLETQYF.

V is TRBV9 and J is TRBJ1-1; tentatively, D is TRBD1 (6 bases). Germline V CDR1 and CDR2: SGDLS, YYNGEE. The CDR3 is 14 residues long. Trimming took 3 bases from V and 10 from J, leaving 19 bases between them. CDR3 DNA: TGTGCCAGCAGCGAGGCCGCGGGGGCCTCCGCAGCTTTCTTT. Translation: CASSEAAGASAAFF.

The gene calls are TRBV19 and TRBJ2-5; D possibly corresponds to TRBD2 (5 bases). Germline-derived CDR1 and CDR2 are LNHDA and SQIVND (reference sequence). With 0 bases removed from V and 5 bases from J, the gap between germline ends came to 10 bases. This CDR3 has 14 amino acids. CDR3 in amino acids: CASSIDNGEETQYF. The CDR3 region has the DNA TGTGCCAGTAGTATAGACAACGGGGAGGAGACCCAGTACTTC.

The V and J genes are TRBV19 and TRBJ1-1; 7 nucleotides line up with TRBD1. Germline trimming cut 4 bases from V and 3 bases from J; bases unmatched to any gene: 11. Germline V gene lookup returns CDR1 LNHDA and CDR2 SQIVND (reference sequence). The CDR3 is made up of 16 amino acids. The CDR3 sequence: CASSTPERTGDTEAFF. In DNA form, the CDR3 reads TGTGCCAGTAGTACCCCCGAAAGAACAGGGGACACTGAAGCTTTCTTT.

V usage is TRBV10-3 and J usage is TRBJ2-3; TRBD2 agrees at 8 bases. The trim removed 8 bases at V and 1 base at J, leaving 8 bases unmatched. The CDR3 is 15 amino acids. Germline V CDR1 and CDR2: ENHRY, SYGVKD. The CDR3 spells CAISRAAGGTDTQYF. The CDR3 nucleotides are TGTGCCATCTCCCGGGCAGCGGGAGGCACAGATACGCAGTATTTT.

CDR3: CASSQESPPPLFLTAPSYEQYV. CDR3 nucleotide sequence: TGCGCCAGCAGCCAAGAAAGCCCCCCGCCCCTTTTCTTAACAGCACCCTCCTACGAGCAGTACGTC. The chain recombines TRBV4-1 with TRBJ2-7; unclear D gene. Germline V gene sequence: CDR1 MGHRA, CDR2 YSYEKL. The length of the CDR3 is 22 residues. Between the trimmed V and J ends, which lost 0 bases and 0 bases, there was a span of 30 bases.

This chain connects TRBV28 to TRBJ2-7, with D maybe TRBD2 (5 bases). V was shortened by 3 bases and J by 3 bases, with 6 bases between the two germline ends. Per the germline V gene, CDR1 is MDHEN and CDR2 is SYDVKM. The CDR3 loop spans 12 amino acids. The CDR3 nucleotides are TGTGCCAGCAGTTTCCGGGGCTACGAGCAGTACTTC. The encoded protein is CASSFRGYEQYF. Full variable domain (rest looked up from reference TRBV28 and TRBJ2-7): DVKVTQSSRYLVKRTGEKVFLECVQDMDHENMFWYRQDPGLGLRLIYFSYDVKMKEKGDIPEGYSVSREKKERFSLILESASTNQTSMYLCASSFRGYEQYFGPGTRLTVT.

In this sample, this clone turned up a few times. This chain joins TRBV7-9 and TRBJ2-7; D not certain. The V and J ends lost 3 bases and 7 bases respectively, with 7 bases between them. The length of the CDR3 is 11 residues. In germline, CDR1 is SEHNR, CDR2 FQNEAQ (reference sequence). The CDR3 reads CASSFGFEQYF. CDR3 in DNA: TGTGCCAGCAGCTTTGGCTTTGAGCAGTACTTC.

V and J are TRBV7-3 and TRBJ2-7; possibly TRBD2 for D (6 bases). The CDR3 extends over 15 amino acids. With 0 bases removed from V and 4 bases from J, the gap between germline ends came to 13 bases. The germline gives CDR1 SGHTA, CDR2 FQGTGA. The CDR3 bases are TGTGCCAGCAGCTTAACGATCGGGGAGGAATACGAGCAGTACTTC. Its translation is CASSLTIGEEYEQYF. Supplemented by reference TRBV7-3 and TRBJ2-7, the full variable domain reads GAGVSQTPSNKVTEKGKYVELRCDPISGHTALYWYRQSLGQGPEFLIYFQGTGAADDSGLPNDRFFAVRPEGSVSTLKIQRTERGDSAVYLCASSLTIGEEYEQYFGPGTRLTVT.

This clone was seen a few times. This chain connects TRBV19 to TRBJ1-5; weak D call: TRBD1 (5 bases). Germline CDR1 and CDR2: LNHDA and SQIVND (reference sequence). Trimming took off 6 bases at V and 0 bases at J, with 12 bases between the two ends. The CDR3 spans 15 residues. In DNA form, the CDR3 reads TGTGCCAGTAGGGGGGACCAACATAGCAATCAGCCCCAGCATTTT. Amino acids: CASRGDQHSNQPQHF.

This chain links TRBV3-1 (or the pseudogene TRBV3-2) with TRBJ2-5; the D gene is possibly TRBD1 (7 bases). The CDR3 spans 16 residues. Germline CDR1 and CDR2: LGHDT and YNNKEL (reference sequence). V was clipped by 3 bases and J by 2 bases, with 16 bases between them. The CDR3 coding sequence is TGTGCCAGCAGCCATCTCCCAGGGGGGCTACAAGAGACCCAGTACTTC. Residues: CASSHLPGGLQETQYF.

The chain has TRBV3-1 (or the pseudogene TRBV3-2) and TRBJ2-1; no clear D gene. V gave up 7 bases and J gave up 0 bases, with 13 bases separating them. Germline V CDR1 and CDR2: LGHDT, YNNKEL (reference sequence). The CDR3 spans 15 residues. CDR3 region: CASTPGISSYNEQFF. CDR3 sequence (DNA): TGTGCCAGCACTCCCGGAATTAGCTCCTACAATGAGCAGTTCTTC.

The chain links TRBV18 to TRBJ2-5; TRBD1 might be the D (5 bases). V gave up 3 bases and J gave up 1 base, with 6 bases separating them. The germline gives CDR1 KGHSH, CDR2 LQKENI. This CDR3 is 13 amino acids long. CDR3 region: CASSPTVQETQYF. CDR3 nucleotides: TGTGCCAGCTCACCGACAGTCCAAGAGACCCAGTACTTC.

The J gene is TRBJ2-1, the V gene TRBV14, with TRBD2 matching 8 bases. CDR1 is SGHDN, CDR2 FVKESK, per germline. This CDR3 has 16 amino acids. The V gene end was trimmed by 2 bases and the J gene end by 5 bases; junction bases not matched to a gene: 8. The CDR3 region has the DNA TGTGCCAGCAGCCAACACGGTAGTAGCGGGAACAATGAGCAGTTCTTC. Protein product: CASSQHGSSGNNEQFF.

CDR3 nucleotide sequence: TGTGCCAGCAGCGTAGCTGGGACTATCTCCTACAATGAGCAGTTCTTC. As protein: CASSVAGTISYNEQFF. This sequence joins TRBV9 and TRBJ2-1, with 7 bases matching TRBD2. The trim removed 0 bases at V and 0 bases at J, leaving 3 bases unmatched. The CDR3 contains 16 residues. CDR1 and CDR2 from the germline V gene are SGDLS and YYNGEE.

This chain uses TRBV3-1 (or the pseudogene TRBV3-2) with TRBJ2-7; TRBD1 is a possible D gene (6 bases). The CDR3 runs 12 residues. V was clipped by 5 bases and J by 3 bases, with 8 bases between them. From germline, CDR1 is LGHDT and CDR2 YNNKEL (reference sequence). CDR3 nucleotides: TGTGCCAGCAGCGGGGACAACTACGAGCAGTACTTC. Its translation is CASSGDNYEQYF.

The rearrangement uses TRBV7-2 and TRBJ1-3, with D unresolved. Trimming removed 1 base at V and 4 bases at J, with 5 bases between. CDR3 size: 13 residues. Germline V CDR1 and CDR2: SGHTA, FQGNSA. The CDR3 is CASSLDGGNTIYF. Written as DNA, the CDR3 is TGTGCCAGCAGCTTAGATGGCGGAAACACCATATATTTT. Combining the CDR3 with reference TRBV7-2 and TRBJ1-3 gives the whole variable domain GAGVSQSPSNKVTEKGKDVELRCDPISGHTALYWYRQSLGQGLEFLIYFQGNSAPDKSGLPSDRFSAERTGGSVSTLTIQRTQQEDSAVYLCASSLDGGNTIYFGEGSWLTVV.

V gene TRBV18 combines with J gene TRBJ2-7; 11 bases align to TRBD1. CDR1 and CDR2 from the germline V gene are KGHSH and LQKENI. This CDR3 comprises 16 residues. V shed 4 bases and J 6 bases; nucleotides not matched to a gene: 11. The CDR3 DNA sequence: TGTGCCAGCTCACTTGGTGAGGACAGGGGGCGTCGCGAGCAGTACTTC. Translating gives CASSLGEDRGRREQYF.

This chain joins TRBV5-6 and TRBJ2-3; D uncertain. The CDR3 is 14 residues long. Per the germline V gene, CDR1 is SGHDT and CDR2 is YYEEEE. V was clipped by 1 base and J by 3 bases, with 9 bases between them. DNA for the CDR3: TGTGCCAGCAGCTTGAAACATGGGACAGATACGCAGTATTTT. Amino acid sequence: CASSLKHGTDTQYF.

The V gene is TRBV20-1, the J gene TRBJ1-4; D gene ambiguous. The CDR3 runs to 14 residues. V lost 3 bases, J lost 3 bases, and 11 bases lay in between. The germline V gene has CDR1 DFQATT and CDR2 SNEGSKA (reference sequence). The CDR3 spells CSASMTEPNEKLFF. The CDR3 DNA is TGCAGTGCTAGTATGACCGAACCTAATGAAAAACTGTTTTTT.

The gene calls are TRBV9 and TRBJ2-7; perhaps TRBD1 as D (6 bases). Germline V gives CDR1 SGDLS, CDR2 YYNGEE. Trimming took 4 bases from V and 6 from J, leaving 20 bases between them. The CDR3 is 15 residues long. The CDR3 nucleotides read TGTGCCAGCAGCTCGCGGACAGACCCGAGGGGCGAGCAGTACTTC. Encoded protein: CASSSRTDPRGEQYF.

The chain joins TRBV7-9 to TRBJ1-1; a weak D match, TRBD1 (5 bases). Trimming removed 2 bases at V and 1 base at J, with 8 bases between. The CDR3 is 14 residues long. Germline V gene lookup returns CDR1 SEHNR and CDR2 FQNEAQ (reference sequence). CDR3 sequence reads: CASSLTRANTEAFF. The CDR3 region has the DNA TGTGCCAGCAGCTTAACCAGGGCGAACACTGAAGCTTTCTTT.

This chain uses TRBV19 with TRBJ2-1, with 8 bases aligning to TRBD2. This CDR3 has 15 amino acids. Per germline, CDR1 LNHDA and CDR2 SQIVND (reference sequence). The J segment lost 2 bases and the V segment lost 7 bases, leaving 7 bases of the junction unmatched. The DNA of the CDR3 is TGTGCCAGTACAGGCAGCGGGAGTACCTACAATGAGCAGTTCTTC. This encodes CASTGSGSTYNEQFF.

J is TRBJ1-1 and V is TRBV6-2 or TRBV6-3; D remains ambiguous. Germline V gene lookup returns CDR1 MNHEY and CDR2 SVGEGT. The CDR3 is 13 residues long. V was trimmed by 2 bases and J by 6 bases, leaving 10 bases between them. The CDR3 nucleotides read TGTGCCAGCAGTTACGGGCCACCCGCTGAAGCTTTCTTT. Translation gives CASSYGPPAEAFF.

The chain carries TRBV5-1 and TRBJ2-1, with 11 bases matching TRBD2. In germline, CDR1 is SGHRS, CDR2 YFSETQ. This CDR3 has 16 residues. V lost 4 bases, J lost 5 bases, and 8 bases stayed unmatched. The CDR3 sequence is CASSPASGGSDNEQFF. In DNA, the CDR3 is TGCGCCAGCAGCCCGGCTAGCGGGGGGTCGGACAATGAGCAGTTCTTC.

The count of this clone is one. The chain couples TRBV4-1 to TRBJ2-4; the match to TRBD1 covers 10 bases. The trim removed 0 bases at V and 1 base at J, leaving 3 bases unmatched. The CDR3 totals 17 residues. Looked up from germline, CDR1 is MGHRA and CDR2 is YSYEKL. The DNA for the CDR3 is TGCGCCAGCAGCCAAGATAGACAGGGGGCTGCCAAAAACATTCAGTACTTC. It specifies CASSQDRQGAAKNIQYF.

The CDR3 reads CASSFTRVDTQYF. The CDR3 coding sequence is TGTGCCAGCAGCTTTACACGCGTGGATACGCAGTATTTT. The chain is built from TRBV7-3 and TRBJ2-3; unclear D gene. V shed 3 bases and J shed 6 bases, with 10 bases lying between them. CDR3 length: 13 residues. Germline V CDR1 and CDR2: SGHTA, FQGTGA.

The genes are TRBV20-1 and TRBJ2-1; no clear D. Germline V gene lookup returns CDR1 DFQATT and CDR2 SNEGSKA (reference sequence). This CDR3 region has 11 residues. Trimming took off 6 bases at V and 4 bases at J, with 7 bases between the two ends. CDR3 DNA: TGCAGTGCGCGGAATTACAATGAGCAGTTCTTC. This sequence encodes CSARNYNEQFF.

This chain links TRBV7-3 with TRBJ2-3, with D unclear. V was trimmed by 4 bases and J by 6 bases, leaving 11 bases between them. The CDR3 is made up of 13 amino acids. Germline CDR1 is SGHTA and CDR2 is FQGTGA. The CDR3 here is CASSSRLKDTQYF. CDR3 nucleotide sequence: TGTGCCAGCAGCTCTAGACTGAAGGATACGCAGTATTTT.

The table lists this clone with a count of one. The chain is built from TRBV6-2 or TRBV6-3 and TRBJ2-3; the D is unclear. Germline V gives CDR1 MNHEY, CDR2 SVGEGT. V gave up 2 bases and J gave up 1 base, with 10 bases separating them. The CDR3 has 15 amino acids. The CDR3 sequence is CASSYGQLGTDTQYF. The CDR3 region has the DNA TGTGCCAGCAGTTACGGCCAGTTGGGCACAGATACGCAGTATTTT.

This clone showed up just once. In the same sample, other DNA sequences code for this CDR3. The rearrangement links TRBV4-1 to TRBJ1-2; D call uncertain. V lost 0 bases and J lost 5, with 10 bases in between. Germline V gene data show CDR1 as MGHRA and CDR2 as YSYEKL. The CDR3 has 14 residues. CDR3 protein: CASSQDRVGYGYTF. The CDR3 DNA reads as TGCGCCAGCAGCCAAGATAGGGTCGGATATGGCTACACCTTC.